The 9 T cell receptor beta chains in this list originate from one sample, sequenced in a study of blood T cell repertoires in COVID-19. Clones were read by immunoSEQ multiplex PCR, and TCRdb kept only the in-frame ones, dropping some. Of roughly 250,000 clones listed, 83% are singletons. Sequenced material: PBMCs or T cells enriched from blood (not recorded which). Receptors were obtained from a woman aged 40 to 50 who had been exposed to COVID-19.

This clone came up a few times. CDR3 nucleotide sequence: TGCAGCGTTAAAACAGGTGATGGGTCCCTAAATTCACCCCTCCACTTT. It specifies CSVKTGDGSLNSPLHF. The chain uses TRBV29-1 and TRBJ1-6, with D possibly matching TRBD1 (5 bases). The CDR3 is 16 residues long. Germline CDR1 is SQVTM and CDR2 is ANQGSEA. V lost 5 bases and J 7 bases, leaving 21 bases between the germline ends.

The chain combines TRBV28 with TRBJ1-2; D remains ambiguous. This CDR3 has 13 residues. The germline V gene has CDR1 MDHEN and CDR2 SYDVKM. Between the trimmed V and J ends, which lost 4 bases and 8 bases, there was a span of 14 bases. CDR3 loop: CASSSQEPGGYTF. The CDR3 DNA is TGTGCCAGCAGTTCCCAGGAGCCGGGGGGCTACACCTTC.

This clone has only one observation. This chain uses TRBV19 with TRBJ2-2; tentatively, D is TRBD2 (5 bases). The V and J ends lost 3 bases and 2 bases respectively, with 13 bases between them. The germline V gene has CDR1 LNHDA and CDR2 SQIVND (reference sequence). The CDR3 sequence is 16 residues long. This CDR3 is CASSMRAGSNTGELFF. CDR3 in DNA: TGTGCCAGTAGTATGAGGGCAGGCAGTAACACCGGGGAGCTGTTTTTT.

This chain links TRBV27 with TRBJ1-1; D is unclear. The CDR3 is 14 residues long. Germline CDR1 is MNHEY and CDR2 is SMNVEV (reference sequence). The germline V and J ends were trimmed by 8 bases and 4 bases, with 17 bases remaining between them. The CDR3 coding sequence is TGTGCCAGCCACCCCCTTGCGGGAGGCACTGAAGCTTTCTTT. This encodes CASHPLAGGTEAFF.

The chain couples TRBV7-3 to TRBJ1-6, with D uncertain. V was clipped by 6 bases and J by 0 bases, with 18 bases between them. This CDR3 comprises 18 residues. CDR1 and CDR2 from the germline V gene are SGHTA and FQGTGA. CDR3 residues: CASSSAPVISSYNSPLHF. CDR3 DNA sequence: TGTGCCAGCAGTTCCGCCCCCGTTATTAGCTCCTATAATTCACCCCTCCACTTT.

This clone was seen a single time. J is TRBJ2-4 and V is TRBV9; weak D call: TRBD2 (5 bases). The CDR3 loop spans 24 amino acids. V shed 3 bases and J shed 4 bases, with 41 bases lying between them. Germline V gene data show CDR1 as SGDLS and CDR2 as YYNGEE. The CDR3 sequence is CASSARLEPKTFSTRGSLKNIQYF. The CDR3 region has the DNA TGTGCCAGCAGCGCCCGACTGGAGCCAAAAACATTCAGTACTCGGGGATCGCTAAAAAACATTCAGTACTTC.

The V gene is TRBV4-1, the J gene TRBJ2-1; 8 bases are shared with TRBD2. Per germline, CDR1 MGHRA and CDR2 YSYEKL. V trimming: 6 bases; J trimming: 4 bases; junction bases outside the gene matches: 5. This CDR3 is built from 14 residues. CDR3 nucleotides: TGCGCCAGCAGGGCCGGGACTAGTTACAATGAGCAGTTCTTC. Translating gives CASRAGTSYNEQFF.

This clone was counted only a few times. The chain is built from TRBV6-5 and TRBJ1-2, with TRBD1 matching over 8 bases. The CDR3 consists of 16 residues. Per the germline V gene, CDR1 is MNHEY and CDR2 is SVGAGI. V shed 1 base and J 7 bases; nucleotides not matched to a gene: 11. The CDR3, as DNA: TGTGCCAGCAGTTACTTAAGCAGGGGGCTGGAGGCTGGCTACACCTTC. Its protein is CASSYLSRGLEAGYTF.

The rearrangement uses TRBV7-3 and TRBJ2-1, with TRBD2 matching over 11 bases. CDR1 SGHTA and CDR2 FQGTGA come from the germline V gene. The CDR3 is 16 amino acids. With 5 bases clipped from V and 4 bases from J, the junction kept 7 bases outside the gene matches. This chain's CDR3 is CASSTSGGPKYNEQFF. In nucleotides, the CDR3 is TGTGCCAGCAGCACTAGCGGGGGCCCAAAATACAATGAGCAGTTCTTC. The whole variable domain, remainder taken from reference TRBV7-3 and TRBJ2-1, is GAGVSQTPSNKVTEKGKYVELRCDPISGHTALYWYRQSLGQGPEFLIYFQGTGAADDSGLPNDRFFAVRPEGSVSTLKIQRTERGDSAVYLCASSTSGGPKYNEQFFGPGTRLTVL.